The present TCR beta chain was sequenced within a study of Graves' ophthalmopathy and Graves' hyperthyroidism. The germline gives CDR1 SGHTA, CDR2 FQGTGA. CDR3 size: 14 residues. Regarding this clonotype: Its ends do not fully match the called genes, so a read error is possible.

Amplifying from RNA transcripts, the study obtained TCR beta CDR3 regions. First-round RT-PCR relied on HTBI primers, and a second-round multiplex PCR came next. TCRdb independently ran MiXCR on the multiplex PCR reads; one entry per CDR3 protein. Of about 740,000 distinct CDR3 sequences detected, approximately 40% appear once; the ten largest clones hold 40% to 55%. The sequence was obtained from an adult man with Graves' ophthalmopathy. The chain carries TRBV7-3 and TRBJ1-5, with a possible D match to TRBD1 (6 bases). Sequenced input: peripheral blood. The CDR3 reads CASSPGGPGQPQHF. CDR3 coding DNA: TGCGCCAGCAGCCCGGGGGGGCCCGGTCAGCCCCAGCATTTT.